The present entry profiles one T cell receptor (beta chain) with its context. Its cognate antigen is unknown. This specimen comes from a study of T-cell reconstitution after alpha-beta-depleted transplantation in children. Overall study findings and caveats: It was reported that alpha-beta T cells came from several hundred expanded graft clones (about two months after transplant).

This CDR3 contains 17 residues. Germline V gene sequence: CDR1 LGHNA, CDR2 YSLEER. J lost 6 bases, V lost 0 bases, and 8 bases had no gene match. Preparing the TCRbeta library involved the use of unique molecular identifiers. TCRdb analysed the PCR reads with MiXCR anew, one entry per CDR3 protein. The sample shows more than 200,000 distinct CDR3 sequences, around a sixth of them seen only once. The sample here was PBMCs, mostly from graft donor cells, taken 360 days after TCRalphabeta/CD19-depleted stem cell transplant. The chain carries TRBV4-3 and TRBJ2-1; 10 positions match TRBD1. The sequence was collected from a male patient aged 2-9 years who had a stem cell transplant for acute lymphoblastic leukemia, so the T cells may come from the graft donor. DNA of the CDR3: TGCGCCAGCAGCCAAGATTACGGGACAGGGGATCGCAATGAGCAGTTCTTC. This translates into CASSQDYGTGDRNEQFF.